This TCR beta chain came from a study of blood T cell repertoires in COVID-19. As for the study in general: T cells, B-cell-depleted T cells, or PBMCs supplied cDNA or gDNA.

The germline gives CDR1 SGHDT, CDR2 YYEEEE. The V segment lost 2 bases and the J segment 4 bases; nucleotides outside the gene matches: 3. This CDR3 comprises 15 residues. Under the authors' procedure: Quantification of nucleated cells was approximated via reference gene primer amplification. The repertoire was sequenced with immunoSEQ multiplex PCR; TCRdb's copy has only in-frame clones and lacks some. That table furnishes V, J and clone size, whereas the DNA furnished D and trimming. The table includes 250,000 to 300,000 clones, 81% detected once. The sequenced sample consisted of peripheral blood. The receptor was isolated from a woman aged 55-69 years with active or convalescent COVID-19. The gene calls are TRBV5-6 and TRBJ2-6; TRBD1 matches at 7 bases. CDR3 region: CASSLQGYGANVLTF. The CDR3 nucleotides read TGTGCCAGCAGCTTACAGGGGTACGGGGCCAACGTCCTGACTTTC. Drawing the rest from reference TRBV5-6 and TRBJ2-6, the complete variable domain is DAGVTQSPTHLIKTRGQQVTLRCSPKSGHDTVSWYQQALGQGPQFIFQYYEEEERQRGNFPDRFSGHQFPNYSSELNVNALLLGDSALYLCASSLQGYGANVLTFGAGSRLTVL.